The 5 T cell receptor beta chains in this list originate from one sample, sequenced in a study of T cells in Graves' hyperthyroidism and ophthalmopathy (dated by TCRdb to about 2019). The library was produced with multiplex PCR. These reads were obtained on an Illumina HiSeq 2000. The TCR beta CDR3 regions were amplified from RNA transcripts. The TCR CDR3 was subjected to a first round of RT-PCR using the HTBI primer set and the Qiagen OneStep RT-PCR kit. TCRdb reprocessing: public reads trimmed at Q25 with fastp, clones called with MiXCR, in-frame beta chains kept. Each entry merges the rows of one CDR3 protein and shows their most common DNA and genes. The sample yields about 590,000 distinct CDR3 sequences; 15% to 17% were counted once. Roughly 6.6% of the sample is in the top ten clones. Sequencing was done on a sample of blood. The receptor set was obtained from a woman aged 25 to 39 with Graves' hyperthyroidism.

This clonotype was detected a few times. CDR3 sequence reads: CASRAEGSVTEAFF. DNA for the CDR3: TGTGCCAGCAGGGCAGAGGGCTCGGTCACTGAAGCTTTCTTT. The chain is built from TRBV7-2 and TRBJ1-1, with D hard to call. The V gene lost 6 bases and the J gene lost 4 bases, with 15 bases spanning the gap. CDR3 length: 14 residues. CDR1 and CDR2 (germline): SGHTA, FQGNSA.

This clonotype has more than one count but fewer than ten. A much larger clone differs by one base, so this may be a read error. The CDR3 DNA sequence: TGTGCCACCGGGAGGGACACCGGGGAGCTGTTTTTT. This codes for CATGRDTGELFF. V is TRBV24-1 and J is TRBJ2-2, with 7 bases aligning to TRBD2. Per germline, CDR1 KGHDR and CDR2 SFDVKD. The J segment lost 3 bases and the V segment lost 9 bases, leaving 0 bases of the junction unmatched. The CDR3 is made up of 12 amino acids.

The chain links TRBV30 to TRBJ1-2, with D possibly TRBD1 on 6 matching bases. Trimming removed 7 bases from V and 5 bases from J, with 14 bases in between. Germline V gives CDR1 GTSNPN, CDR2 SVGIG (reference sequence). The CDR3 is 12 amino acids. This CDR3 is CASTGSVYGYTF. CDR3 bases: TGTGCCTCTACAGGGTCGGTGTATGGCTACACCTTC.

This clonotype appeared many times. The rearrangement uses TRBV6-5 and TRBJ2-2; 10 bases map to TRBD2. Unmatched junction bases numbered 4, after V lost 2 bases and J lost 7 bases. In germline, CDR1 is MNHEY, CDR2 SVGAGI. There are 15 residues in the CDR3. The CDR3 loop reads CASSYILAGVGELFF. CDR3 nucleotides: TGTGCCAGCAGTTACATCCTAGCGGGAGTCGGGGAGCTGTTTTTT.

Turning to this clonotype: A read error may account for a junction end that differs from germline. The chain has TRBV6-2 or TRBV6-3 and TRBJ2-7, with D perhaps TRBD2 (6 bases). CDR1 and CDR2 (germline): MNHEY, SVGEGT. The CDR3 consists of 14 residues. The CDR3 sequence: CTSTHQGGSYEQYF. CDR3 coding DNA: TGTACCAGCACCCACCAGGGAGGATCCTACGAGCAGTACTTC.